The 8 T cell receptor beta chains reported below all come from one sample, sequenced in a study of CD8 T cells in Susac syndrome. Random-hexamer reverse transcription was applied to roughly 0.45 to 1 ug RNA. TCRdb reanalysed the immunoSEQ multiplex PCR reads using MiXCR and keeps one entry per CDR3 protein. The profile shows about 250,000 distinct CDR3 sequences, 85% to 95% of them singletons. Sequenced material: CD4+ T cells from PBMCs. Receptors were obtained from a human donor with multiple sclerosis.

CDR3 residues: CASSSSQGADTGELFF. The CDR3 nucleotides read TGCGCCAGCAGCTCCTCACAGGGGGCAGACACCGGGGAGCTGTTTTTT. The chain carries TRBV5-1 and TRBJ2-2, with TRBD1 identical over 9 bases. The germline gives CDR1 SGHRS, CDR2 YFSETQ. V dropped 3 bases and J dropped 3; count of bases not matched to a gene: 6. CDR3 length: 16 residues.

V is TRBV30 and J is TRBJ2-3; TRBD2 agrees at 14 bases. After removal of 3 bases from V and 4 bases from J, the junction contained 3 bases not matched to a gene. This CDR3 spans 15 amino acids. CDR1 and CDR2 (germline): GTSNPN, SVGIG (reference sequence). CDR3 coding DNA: TGTGCCTGGAGCTCGGGACTAGCGGGAGCAGATACGCAGTATTTT. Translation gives CAWSSGLAGADTQYF.

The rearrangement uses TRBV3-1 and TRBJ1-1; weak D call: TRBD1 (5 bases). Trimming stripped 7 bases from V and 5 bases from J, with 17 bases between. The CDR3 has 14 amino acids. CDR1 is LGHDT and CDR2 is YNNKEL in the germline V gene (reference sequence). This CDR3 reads CASTRREDGTEAFF. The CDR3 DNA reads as TGTGCCAGCACCCGCAGGGAAGACGGTACTGAAGCTTTCTTT.

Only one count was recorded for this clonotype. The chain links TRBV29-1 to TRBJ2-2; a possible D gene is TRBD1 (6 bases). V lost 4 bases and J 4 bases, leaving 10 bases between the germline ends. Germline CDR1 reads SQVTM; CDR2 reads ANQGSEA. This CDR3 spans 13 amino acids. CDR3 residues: CSVGSGVTGELFF. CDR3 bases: TGCAGCGTTGGATCAGGGGTCACCGGGGAGCTGTTTTTT.

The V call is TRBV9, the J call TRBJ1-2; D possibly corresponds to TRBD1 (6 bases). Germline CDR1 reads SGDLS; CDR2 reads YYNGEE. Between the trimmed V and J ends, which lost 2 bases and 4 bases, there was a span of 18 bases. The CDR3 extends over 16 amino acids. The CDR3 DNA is TGTGCCAGCAGCGTCTCGGGGGCAGGGGTACCCTATGGCTACACCTTC. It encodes CASSVSGAGVPYGYTF.

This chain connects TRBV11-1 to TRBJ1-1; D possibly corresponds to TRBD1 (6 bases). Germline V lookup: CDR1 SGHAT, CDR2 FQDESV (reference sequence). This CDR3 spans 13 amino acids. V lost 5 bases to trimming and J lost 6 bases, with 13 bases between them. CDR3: CASSPTGIPEAFF. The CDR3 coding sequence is TGTGCCAGCAGCCCAACAGGGATACCTGAAGCTTTCTTT.

Here the CDR3 reads CASSQELGLGETQYF. CDR3 bases: TGTGCCAGCAGCCAAGAATTGGGGCTCGGAGAGACCCAGTACTTC. The chain carries TRBV3-1 and TRBJ2-5; a possible D gene is TRBD1 (5 bases). V gave up 0 bases and J gave up 4 bases, with 12 bases separating them. CDR3 length equals 15 residues. Germline values: CDR1 LGHDT, CDR2 YNNKEL (reference sequence).

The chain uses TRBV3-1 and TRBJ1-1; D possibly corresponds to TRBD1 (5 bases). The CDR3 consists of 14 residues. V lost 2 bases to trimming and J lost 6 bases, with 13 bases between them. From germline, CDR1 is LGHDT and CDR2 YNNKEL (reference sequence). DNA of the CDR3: TGTGCCAGCAGCCAATATCCGTCGACAGCTGAAGCTTTCTTT. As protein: CASSQYPSTAEAFF.